The 8 T cell receptor beta chains reported below all come from one sample, sequenced in a study of cytomegalovirus exposure and HLA in healthy donors. This PCR relied on a set of 60 Vbeta primers and 13 Jbeta primers. Produced via immunoSEQ multiplex PCR; TCRdb's table is partial and in-frame only. The sample yields approximately 150,000 clones, approximately 72% seen once. Sequencing input: PBMCs. The receptors derive from a human donor in good health.

This clone was picked up a small number of times. The chain combines TRBV6-6 with TRBJ1-1; 9 bases are a match to TRBD1. Trimming cost V 5 bases and J 4 bases; bases outside gene matches: 5. The length of the CDR3 is 14 residues. Germline V gene lookup returns CDR1 MNHNY and CDR2 SVGAGI (reference sequence). The CDR3 sequence is CASSPGDRVTEAFF. Written as DNA, the CDR3 is TGTGCCAGCAGTCCAGGGGACAGGGTCACTGAAGCTTTCTTT.

This clone has a handful of counts. The rearrangement uses TRBV30 and TRBJ2-1; 11 positions agree with TRBD2. This CDR3 spans 12 amino acids. Germline CDR1 and CDR2: GTSNPN and SVGIG (reference sequence). J gave up 7 bases and V 4 bases, and 0 bases lay outside the gene matches. CDR3 DNA: TGTGCCTGGACTAGCGGGAGGAATGAGCAGTTCTTC. Its translation: CAWTSGRNEQFF.

The J gene is TRBJ1-1, the V gene TRBV14, with 7 bases matching TRBD1. After removal of 4 bases from V and 8 bases from J, the junction contained 4 bases not matched to a gene. This CDR3 is 12 amino acids long. Looked up from germline, CDR1 is SGHDN and CDR2 is FVKESK. CDR3 sequence reads: CASSLMDREAFF. The CDR3 DNA follows: TGTGCCAGCAGCCTCATGGACAGGGAAGCTTTCTTT.

The chain combines TRBV14 with TRBJ1-2; D perhaps matches TRBD1 (5 bases). Trimming shortened V by 1 base and J by 6 bases, and 12 bases separated the two germline ends. The CDR3 is 14 amino acids. Germline values: CDR1 SGHDN, CDR2 FVKESK. The CDR3 DNA reads TGTGCCAGCAGCCAAGTCCTGGGGGGTCATGGCTACACCTTC. Residues: CASSQVLGGHGYTF.

The V gene is TRBV6-5, the J gene TRBJ1-2; D gene uncertain. CDR1 is MNHEY, CDR2 SVGAGI, per germline. The CDR3 runs 13 residues. The germline V and J ends were trimmed by 11 bases and 2 bases, with 15 bases remaining between them. The CDR3 DNA follows: TGTGCCTCCGGCCCCGCGGCCAACTATGGCTACACCTTC. Translation gives CASGPAANYGYTF.

The V gene is TRBV7-6, the J gene TRBJ2-7, with TRBD1 as a possible D gene (6 bases). This CDR3 contains 12 residues. Trimming stripped 4 bases from V and 5 bases from J, with 9 bases between. Germline lookup yields CDR1 SGHVS and CDR2 FNYEAQ. In DNA, the CDR3 is TGTGCCAGCAGCTCACAGGGCGACGAGCAGTACTTC. Translated: CASSSQGDEQYF.

The chain combines TRBV5-1 with TRBJ2-5, with 7 bases aligning to TRBD1. CDR1 SGHRS and CDR2 YFSETQ come from the germline V gene. V was pared by 5 bases and J by 4 bases, with 2 bases of the junction left unmatched. The CDR3 runs to 12 residues. The CDR3 region has the DNA TGCGCCAGCAGACAGGGGTTAGAGACCCAGTACTTC. It codes for CASRQGLETQYF.

This clone showed up just a few times. V gene TRBV2 combines with J gene TRBJ2-5, with D tentatively TRBD1 (5 bases). The CDR3 sequence is 14 residues long. CDR1 and CDR2 from the germline V gene are SNHLY and FYNNEI. Trimming took 7 bases from V and 4 from J, leaving 16 bases between them. The CDR3, as DNA: TGTGCCAGCAACGCAGGGCAAAATACAGAGACCCAGTACTTC. This encodes CASNAGQNTETQYF.